Below are 20 T cell receptor beta chains sequenced from a single sample in a study of OX40 agonist ivuxolimab in advanced cancers. Repertoires were generated with immunoSEQ multiplex PCR, while TCRdb's copy carries only in-frame clones and drops some. The table lists about 79,000 clones, 80% to 95% of them singletons. The material sequenced was CD4+ or CD8+ T cells sorted from blood, taken in a trial of the OX40 agonist ivuxolimab. The source of these receptors is an adult with an advanced solid tumor such as melanoma, head and neck, liver or kidney cancer.

This clone was picked up one time. The J gene is TRBJ2-7, the V gene TRBV7-2; D is perhaps TRBD1 or TRBD2 (5 bases each). This CDR3 has 12 residues. Germline V gene lookup returns CDR1 SGHTA and CDR2 FQGNSA. V was shortened by 2 bases and J by 4 bases, with 6 bases between the two germline ends. This chain's CDR3 is CASSLWGYEQYF. The CDR3 DNA is TGTGCCAGCAGCTTATGGGGGTACGAGCAGTACTTC.

The chain links TRBV29-1 to TRBJ1-2; 9 bases fit TRBD1. V lost 1 base to trimming and J lost 2 bases; unmatched junction nucleotides: 5. This CDR3 spans 15 amino acids. Germline lookup yields CDR1 SQVTM and CDR2 ANQGSEA. The CDR3 is CSVEGTGERNYGYTF. The CDR3 region has the DNA TGCAGCGTTGAAGGGACAGGGGAAAGAAACTATGGCTACACCTTC.

This chain links TRBV18 with TRBJ2-6; D unclear. Trimming shortened V by 6 bases and J by 0 bases, and 21 bases separated the two germline ends. The CDR3 runs 19 residues. Germline CDR1 KGHSH, CDR2 LQKENI. The CDR3 sequence: CASSPAVRAAFSGANVLTF. In DNA, the CDR3 is TGTGCCAGCTCCCCCGCAGTGCGTGCCGCTTTCTCTGGGGCCAACGTCCTGACTTTC. The full variable domain, in which reference TRBV18 and TRBJ2-6 provide the parts outside the CDR3, is NAGVMQNPRHLVRRRGQEARLRCSPMKGHSHVYWYRQLPEEGLKFMVYLQKENIIDESGMPKERFSAEFPKEGPSILRIQQVVRGDSAAYFCASSPAVRAAFSGANVLTFGAGSRLTVL.

V is TRBV7-2 and J is TRBJ2-5, with 11 bases aligning to TRBD2. The CDR3 totals 15 residues. Germline V CDR1 and CDR2: SGHTA, FQGNSA. V shed 5 bases and J 7 bases; nucleotides not matched to a gene: 9. The CDR3, as DNA: TGTGCCAGCAGCCGACTAGCGGGACAAGGTGGGACCCAGTACTTC. Protein product: CASSRLAGQGGTQYF.

The chain employs TRBV19 and TRBJ1-3; maybe TRBD1 (6 bases). There are 16 residues in the CDR3. V shed 7 bases and J shed 0 bases, with 16 bases lying between them. CDR1 is LNHDA and CDR2 is SQIVND in the germline V gene (reference sequence). Written as DNA, the CDR3 is TGTGCCAGTACCCCAGGGGAGGCGAACTCTGGAAACACCATATATTTT. This encodes CASTPGEANSGNTIYF.

V gene TRBV11-3 combines with J gene TRBJ2-7; 9 nucleotides match TRBD1. The CDR3 runs 15 residues. Germline V lookup: CDR1 SGHNT, CDR2 YENEEA. V shed 3 bases, J shed 5 bases, and the junction held 8 bases outside the gene matches. CDR3 in amino acids: CASSFDRDRANEQYF. The CDR3 DNA is TGTGCCAGCAGCTTCGACCGGGACAGGGCAAACGAGCAGTACTTC.

This clone has a single count. The CDR3 sequence is CASSTRTAEAFF. CDR3 bases: TGTGCCAGCAGTACCCGGACAGCTGAAGCTTTCTTT. The genes are TRBV6-1 and TRBJ1-1, with D tentatively TRBD1 (6 bases). The CDR3 extends over 12 amino acids. Trimming stripped 5 bases from V and 6 bases from J, with 10 bases between. Germline V gene data show CDR1 as MNHNS and CDR2 as SASEGT.

This chain uses TRBV7-2 with TRBJ1-6; a possible D gene is TRBD1 (5 bases). Germline V gene sequence: CDR1 SGHTA, CDR2 FQGNSA. Trimming took 1 base from V and 9 from J, leaving 10 bases between them. CDR3 size: 14 residues. Written as DNA, the CDR3 is TGTGCCAGCAGCTTAGGACAGTGGGGTTCACCCCTCCACTTT. Protein product: CASSLGQWGSPLHF.

The gene calls are TRBV6-5 and TRBJ1-1; unclear D gene. There are 11 residues in the CDR3. The germline V gene has CDR1 MNHEY and CDR2 SVGAGI. The V gene lost 4 bases and the J gene lost 3 bases, with 3 bases spanning the gap. CDR3 bases: TGTGCCAGCAGTTTTGACACTGAAGCTTTCTTT. Translation: CASSFDTEAFF.

The CDR3 protein is CSVGIGGNTEAFF. CDR3 nucleotides: TGCAGCGTTGGTATAGGGGGGAACACTGAAGCTTTCTTT. The V gene is TRBV29-1, the J gene TRBJ1-1; a possible D gene is TRBD1 (6 bases). Trimming pared 4 bases from V and 1 base from J, leaving 10 bases between. Germline loops: CDR1 SQVTM, CDR2 ANQGSEA. The CDR3 totals 13 residues.

The chain has TRBV4-2 and TRBJ2-3; 11 positions agree with TRBD2. This CDR3 has 19 amino acids. CDR1 and CDR2 (germline): LGHNA, YNFKEQ. J gave up 3 bases and V 0 bases, and 11 bases lay outside the gene matches. This CDR3 is CASSQDLTTSGIGTDTQYF. DNA for the CDR3: TGTGCCAGCAGCCAAGATCTAACGACTAGCGGGATCGGTACAGATACGCAGTATTTT.

This clone has just one count. The genes are TRBV7-2 and TRBJ2-7, with TRBD2 as a possible D gene (5 bases). The CDR3 loop spans 14 amino acids. CDR1 is SGHTA, CDR2 FQGNSA, per germline. V shed 2 bases and J shed 7 bases, with 15 bases lying between them. The CDR3 sequence: CASSLLGERGEQYF. CDR3 in DNA: TGTGCCAGCAGCTTACTCGGGGAGAGAGGGGAGCAGTACTTC.

This chain joins TRBV5-1 and TRBJ2-3; D gene uncertain. CDR1 is SGHRS, CDR2 YFSETQ, per germline. CDR3 length equals 15 residues. V lost 0 bases and J 2 bases, leaving 10 bases between the germline ends. CDR3 in amino acids: CASSLVRRLTDTQYF. DNA for the CDR3: TGCGCCAGCAGCTTGGTTAGACGACTCACAGATACGCAGTATTTT.

The chain links TRBV27 to TRBJ2-1; 10 bases agree with TRBD2. The germline CDR1 and CDR2 sequences are MNHEY and SMNVEV (reference sequence). V gave up 6 bases and J gave up 2 bases; unmatched junction bases: 13. CDR3 length: 18 residues. The CDR3 nucleotides are TGTGCCAGCAGAGGGGGGACTAGCGCTATGAGGGCCTACAATGAGCAGTTCTTC. This gives the protein CASRGGTSAMRAYNEQFF.

V usage is TRBV11-3 and J usage is TRBJ2-1; TRBD2 agrees at 8 bases. The CDR3 is made up of 14 amino acids. Germline V gives CDR1 SGHNT, CDR2 YENEEA. Unmatched junction bases numbered 4, after V lost 8 bases and J lost 1 base. CDR3 sequence: CASSRGGSYNEQFF. In DNA, the CDR3 is TGTGCCAGCTCCCGGGGGGGGTCCTACAATGAGCAGTTCTTC.

This clone was seen once. This chain joins TRBV5-4 and TRBJ2-1, with 13 bases fitting TRBD2. The CDR3 runs to 16 residues. CDR1 is SGHNT and CDR2 is YYREEE in the germline V gene (reference sequence). After removal of 4 bases from V and 3 bases from J, the junction contained 4 bases not matched to a gene. The CDR3 protein is CASSPRLAGGYNEQFF. The CDR3 region has the DNA TGTGCCAGCAGCCCCCGACTAGCGGGGGGCTACAATGAGCAGTTCTTC.

The chain links TRBV7-3 to TRBJ2-5, with unresolved D. Germline V lookup: CDR1 SGHTA, CDR2 FQGTGA. The CDR3 is 13 residues long. Trimming pared 3 bases from V and 2 bases from J, leaving 7 bases between. The CDR3 region has the DNA TGTGCCAGCAGCTTTGGGGTTCAAGAGACCCAGTACTTC. This codes for CASSFGVQETQYF.

This sequence joins TRBV6-1 and TRBJ2-7; 11 bases line up with TRBD2. Germline assignment: CDR1 MNHNS and CDR2 SASEGT. V gave up 4 bases and J gave up 3 bases; unmatched junction bases: 5. This CDR3 contains 15 residues. The CDR3 region has the DNA TGTGCCAGCAGTGGTACTAGCGGGAGTGTCTACGAGCAGTACTTC. This gives the protein CASSGTSGSVYEQYF.

The gene calls are TRBV11-2 and TRBJ2-7; the D gene could be TRBD1 or TRBD2 (5 bases each). This CDR3 contains 16 residues. Trimming took 5 bases from V and 7 from J, leaving 24 bases between them. Germline CDR1 and CDR2: SGHAT and FQNNGV. The CDR3 DNA reads TGTGCCAGCAGCGTTGTGAAGGGGTTCTCTACGGGGGAGCAGTACTTC. It specifies CASSVVKGFSTGEQYF. The whole variable domain, remainder taken from reference TRBV11-2 and TRBJ2-7, is EAGVAQSPRYKIIEKRQSVAFWCNPISGHATLYWYQQILGQGPKLLIQFQNNGVVDDSQLPKDRFSAERLKGVDSTLKIQPAKLEDSAVYLCASSVVKGFSTGEQYFGPGTRLTVT.

The chain uses TRBV19 and TRBJ2-5; TRBD2 might be the D (6 bases). V was trimmed by 5 bases and J by 5 bases, leaving 15 bases between them. Germline-derived CDR1 and CDR2 are LNHDA and SQIVND (reference sequence). The CDR3 is 14 residues long. CDR3 sequence (DNA): TGTGCCAGTAGTCCCGGGACTCTCTTGGAGACCCAGTACTTC. This codes for CASSPGTLLETQYF. The full variable domain, rest sourced from reference TRBV19 and TRBJ2-5, is DGGITQSPKYLFRKEGQNVTLSCEQNLNHDAMYWYRQDPGQGLRLIYYSQIVNDFQKGDIAEGYSVSREKKESFPLTVTSAQKNPTAFYLCASSPGTLLETQYFGPGTRLLVL.